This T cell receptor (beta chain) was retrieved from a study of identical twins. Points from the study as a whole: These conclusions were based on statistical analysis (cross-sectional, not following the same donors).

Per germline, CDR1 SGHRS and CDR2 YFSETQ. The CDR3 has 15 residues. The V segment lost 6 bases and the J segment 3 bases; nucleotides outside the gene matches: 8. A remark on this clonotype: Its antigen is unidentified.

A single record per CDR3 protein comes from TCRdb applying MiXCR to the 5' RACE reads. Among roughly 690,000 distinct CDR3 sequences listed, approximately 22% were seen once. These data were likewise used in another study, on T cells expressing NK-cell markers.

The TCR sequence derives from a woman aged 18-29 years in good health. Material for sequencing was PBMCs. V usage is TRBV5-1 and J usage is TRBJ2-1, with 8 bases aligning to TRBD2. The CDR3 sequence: CASTQRGTNYNEQFF. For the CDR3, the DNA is TGCGCCAGCACGCAGCGGGGGACGAACTACAATGAGCAGTTCTTC.